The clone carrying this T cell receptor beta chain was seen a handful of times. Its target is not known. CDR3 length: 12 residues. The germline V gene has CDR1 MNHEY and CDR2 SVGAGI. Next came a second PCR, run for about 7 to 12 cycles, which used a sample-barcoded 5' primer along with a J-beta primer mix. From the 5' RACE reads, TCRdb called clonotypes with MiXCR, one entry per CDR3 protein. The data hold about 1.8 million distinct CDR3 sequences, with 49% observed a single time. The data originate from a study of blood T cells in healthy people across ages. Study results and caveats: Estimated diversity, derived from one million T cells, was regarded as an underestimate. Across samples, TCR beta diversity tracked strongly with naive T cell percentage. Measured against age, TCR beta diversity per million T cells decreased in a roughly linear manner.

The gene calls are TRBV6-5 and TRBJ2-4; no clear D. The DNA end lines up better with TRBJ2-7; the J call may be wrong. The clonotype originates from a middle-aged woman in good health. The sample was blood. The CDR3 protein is CASSGPGNEQYF. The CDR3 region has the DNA TGTGCCAGCAGTGGACCGGGCAACGAGCAGTACTTC.